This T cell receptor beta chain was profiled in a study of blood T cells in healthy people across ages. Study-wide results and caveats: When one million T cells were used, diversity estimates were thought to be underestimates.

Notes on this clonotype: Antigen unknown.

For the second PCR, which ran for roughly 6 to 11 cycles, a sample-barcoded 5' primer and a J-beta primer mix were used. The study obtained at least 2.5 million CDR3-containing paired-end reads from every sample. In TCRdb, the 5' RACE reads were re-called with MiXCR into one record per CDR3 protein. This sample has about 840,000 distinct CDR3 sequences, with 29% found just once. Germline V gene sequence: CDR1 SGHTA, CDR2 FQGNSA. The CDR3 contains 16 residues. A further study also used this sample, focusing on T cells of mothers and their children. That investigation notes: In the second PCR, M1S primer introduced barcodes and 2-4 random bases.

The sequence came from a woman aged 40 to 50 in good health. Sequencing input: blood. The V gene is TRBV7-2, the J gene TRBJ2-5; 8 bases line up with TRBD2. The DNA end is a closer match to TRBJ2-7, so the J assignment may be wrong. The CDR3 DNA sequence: TGTGCCAGCAGCCCCTCGGGGGCGGGAGGACTCTACGAGCAGTACTTC. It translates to CASSPSGAGGLYEQYF.